The sequence of this T cell receptor beta chain was determined in a study of T cell repertoires in aging, cancer and after chemotherapy. Regarding the study as a whole: Compared with age-matched healthy donors, untreated hematological or solid cancer patients showed higher blood TCR clonality. Rebound thymic output was suggested by rising median generation probability during chemotherapy in each cancer cohort. In healthy donors, age-related TCR diversity loss mainly reflected lost richness.

A mixed TRB-A/B primer pool amplified rearranged TRB by multiplex touch-down PCR. TCRdb fed the multiplex PCR reads into MiXCR, producing one record per CDR3 protein. Of about 6,000 distinct CDR3 sequences listed, under 25% are singletons. Within the sample, this clonotype is medium-sized. Its target is unknown. From germline, CDR1 is MRHNA and CDR2 SNTAGT. The CDR3 length is 14 residues. The V end was cut by 4 bases, the J end by 0 bases, with 10 bases between. TCR beta rearrangements were amplified from peripheral blood genomic DNA. The V and J genes are TRBV6-4 and TRBJ2-7, with D possibly TRBD1 on 6 matching bases. This TCR derives from a human donor in good health. The sample taken for sequencing was blood. The CDR3 loop is CASSADSRSYEQYF. Written as DNA, the CDR3 is TGTGCCAGCAGTGCGGACAGCCGCTCCTACGAGCAGTACTTC.